These 12 T cell receptor beta chains originate from one sample sequenced in a study of radiotherapy plus CTLA-4 blockade in lung cancer. The repertoire was sequenced with immunoSEQ multiplex PCR; TCRdb's copy has only in-frame clones and lacks some. The table has around 80,000 clones, roughly 70% seen once; the top ten hold 9.5% to 10%. The sequencing used peripheral blood, collected from a patient treated with radiotherapy plus ipilimumab. These receptors came from a human donor with non-small cell lung cancer whose response to radiotherapy plus ipilimumab could not be evaluated.

The V and J genes are TRBV30 and TRBJ1-2; 12 positions match TRBD1. The V gene end was trimmed by 2 bases and the J gene end by 7 bases; junction bases not matched to a gene: 11. The CDR3 runs 16 residues. The germline CDR1 and CDR2 sequences are GTSNPN and SVGIG (reference sequence). The CDR3 DNA reads as TGTGCCTGGAGTCCGGGGACAGGGGGCATTGCGGGTGGCTACACCTTC. This gives the protein CAWSPGTGGIAGGYTF.

The chain has TRBV7-7 and TRBJ1-3; D is unclear. Per the germline V gene, CDR1 is SSHAT and CDR2 is FNYEAQ (reference sequence). The CDR3 consists of 15 residues. Trimming took off 7 bases at V and 2 bases at J, with 15 bases between the two ends. For the CDR3, the DNA is TGTGCCAGCACCCCCCAGCGGGTCGCTGGAAACACCATATATTTT. Translating gives CASTPQRVAGNTIYF.

The chain carries TRBV27 and TRBJ2-5; 7 bases align to TRBD1. The V and J ends lost 5 bases and 2 bases, in that order; junction bases with no gene match: 11. CDR1 is MNHEY, CDR2 SMNVEV, per germline (reference sequence). The CDR3 runs 16 residues. CDR3 residues: CASSPRGQDPQETQYF. Here the CDR3 DNA reads TGTGCCAGCAGTCCTAGGGGGCAGGACCCACAAGAGACCCAGTACTTC.

A single count supports this clone. V is TRBV7-6 and J is TRBJ2-5; a possible D gene is TRBD1 (5 bases). Trimming removed 5 bases from V and 5 bases from J, with 21 bases in between. CDR1 and CDR2 (germline): SGHVS, FNYEAQ. This CDR3 has 16 amino acids. CDR3 nucleotides: TGTGCCAGCAGCCCCCGGCTAGGGGAATTGGGGGAGACCCAGTACTTC. Its translation: CASSPRLGELGETQYF.

This clone was picked up a small number of times. The chain has TRBV2 and TRBJ1-3; a possible D gene is TRBD1 (5 bases). CDR1 SNHLY and CDR2 FYNNEI come from the germline V gene. Trimming left V 9 bases short and J 2 bases short, with 11 bases between. CDR3 size: 13 residues. This CDR3 reads CARLGGAGNTIYF. In nucleotides, the CDR3 is TGTGCCAGACTTGGAGGGGCTGGAAACACCATATATTTT.

The rearrangement joins TRBV7-7 to TRBJ2-5, with 12 bases aligning to TRBD2. CDR3 length equals 16 residues. From germline, CDR1 is SSHAT and CDR2 FNYEAQ (reference sequence). V trimming: 5 bases; J trimming: 5 bases; junction bases outside the gene matches: 9. The CDR3 here is CASSPGLAGTLETQYF. CDR3 coding DNA: TGTGCCAGCAGCCCCGGACTAGCGGGGACATTGGAGACCCAGTACTTC.

V gene TRBV7-2 combines with J gene TRBJ1-3; D gene uncertain. The length of the CDR3 is 11 residues. Trimming pared 8 bases from V and 4 bases from J, leaving 6 bases between. Germline CDR1 reads SGHTA; CDR2 reads FQGNSA. The CDR3 DNA reads TGTGCCAGCCGAGTGGGAAACACCATATATTTT. Protein: CASRVGNTIYF.

The chain combines TRBV2 with TRBJ1-6, with D hard to call. Germline CDR1 SNHLY, CDR2 FYNNEI. CDR3 length: 12 residues. Trimming shortened V by 10 bases and J by 7 bases, and 11 bases separated the two germline ends. The DNA for the CDR3 is TGTGCCACCGTGCGAGAGAATTCACCCCTCCACTTT. Protein: CATVRENSPLHF.

This sequence joins TRBV5-1 and TRBJ1-4; 7 bases are shared with TRBD1. Germline V gene lookup returns CDR1 SGHRS and CDR2 YFSETQ. Trimming at V came to 7 bases and at J to 4 bases, leaving 7 bases not matched to a gene. The CDR3 runs 14 residues. The CDR3 nucleotides read TGCGCCAGCCAACTCGGGACAGATAATGAAAAACTGTTTTTT. Translated, it gives CASQLGTDNEKLFF.

The J gene is TRBJ1-1, the V gene TRBV28, with 7 bases that match TRBD1. Germline values: CDR1 MDHEN, CDR2 SYDVKM. The CDR3 sequence is 16 residues long. Losses at the gene ends were 4 bases for V and 4 bases for J; bases not matched to a gene: 12. The CDR3 DNA reads as TGTGCCAGCAGTTCCCCTGAAGGGGGCTGGGGCACTGAAGCTTTCTTT. Its translation: CASSSPEGGWGTEAFF.

This sequence joins TRBV5-5 and TRBJ1-2, with TRBD1 as a possible D gene (6 bases). CDR3 size: 16 residues. CDR1 and CDR2 (germline): SGHKS, YYEKEE (reference sequence). V was trimmed by 0 bases and J by 6 bases, leaving 18 bases between them. DNA of the CDR3: TGTGCCAGCAGCTTGGTGGGCAGGGGAGCAGGTAATGGCTACACCTTC. Its protein is CASSLVGRGAGNGYTF.

Regarding this clone: One end of the junction varies from germline; a read error may be responsible. This rearrangement joins TRBV19 to TRBJ1-5; D perhaps matches TRBD1 (5 bases). The length of the CDR3 is 14 residues. Looked up from germline, CDR1 is LNHDA and CDR2 is SQIVND (reference sequence). The CDR3 is CASSVDSSNQPQHF. In DNA, the CDR3 is TGTGCCAGTAGTGTAGACAGTAGCAATCAGCCCCAGCATTTT. The full variable domain, in which reference TRBV19 and TRBJ1-5 provide the parts outside the CDR3, is DGGITQSPKYLFRKEGQNVTLSCEQNLNHDAMYWYRQDPGQGLRLIYYSQIVNDFQKGDIAEGYSVSREKKESFPLTVTSAQKNPTAFYLCASSVDSSNQPQHFGDGTRLSIL.